The 10 T cell receptor beta chains below were found in one sample sequenced in a study of blood T cell dynamics during melanoma immunotherapy. The sample's time point: pre-treatment baseline. Sequenced by immunoSEQ multiplex PCR; TCRdb stores in-frame clones only, minus some. Altogether 8,600 or so clones are present, roughly 80% being singletons, with the ten largest covering roughly 1.2%. The material sequenced was blood, taken from a patient treated with checkpoint blockade. These receptors all come from a human donor with melanoma.

The V and J genes are TRBV7-9 and TRBJ2-1; 10 bases are a match to TRBD2. Germline CDR1 reads SEHNR; CDR2 reads FQNEAQ (reference sequence). This CDR3 region has 15 residues. V gave up 2 bases and J gave up 8 bases; unmatched junction bases: 6. CDR3 bases: TGTGCCAGCAGCTTAACGTTAGCGGGGGGCTATGAGCAGTTCTTC. Translated, it gives CASSLTLAGGYEQFF.

This clone was observed a single time. The V gene is TRBV28, the J gene TRBJ2-7, with 11 positions matching TRBD2. This CDR3 comprises 14 residues. Germline V CDR1 and CDR2: MDHEN, SYDVKM. Losses at the gene ends were 6 bases for V and 3 bases for J; bases not matched to a gene: 4. DNA for the CDR3: TGTGCCAGCAGGGCCGGGACTAGCGGCTACGAGCAGTACTTC. Translation gives CASRAGTSGYEQYF.

Only one count was recorded for this clone. The chain employs TRBV28 and TRBJ2-2; 8 bases fit TRBD2. Germline assignment: CDR1 MDHEN and CDR2 SYDVKM. This CDR3 has 16 residues. Trimming cost V 3 bases and J 6 bases; bases outside gene matches: 9. CDR3 sequence (DNA): TGTGCCAGCAGTTTGGAACACGGGAGGGTTGCCGGGGAGCTGTTTTTT. This gives the protein CASSLEHGRVAGELFF.

Details on this clone: Compared with germline, one end of the junction differs, possibly owing to a read error. In nucleotides, the CDR3 is TGTGCCAGTAGTACGGGGACAGGGGCTGAGGCTTTCTTT. Translation gives CASSTGTGAEAFF. This sequence joins TRBV19 and TRBJ1-1; 10 bases are a match to TRBD1. CDR1 is LNHDA, CDR2 SQIVND, per germline (reference sequence). The CDR3 length is 13 residues.

The chain combines TRBV10-2 with TRBJ2-1; no clear D gene. V shed 9 bases and J shed 0 bases, with 12 bases lying between them. Germline V gene sequence: CDR1 WSHSY, CDR2 SAAADI. This CDR3 region has 14 residues. Here the CDR3 DNA reads TGCGCCAGTTCGACCAGGAGCTCCTACAATGAGCAGTTCTTC. It specifies CASSTRSSYNEQFF.

The table lists this clone with a count of one. The CDR3: CASSIAQGATDTQYF. CDR3 DNA sequence: TGTGCCAGTAGTATAGCACAGGGTGCCACAGATACGCAGTATTTT. The chain is built from TRBV19 and TRBJ2-3; D may be TRBD1 (6 bases). The germline gives CDR1 LNHDA, CDR2 SQIVND (reference sequence). V lost 1 base and J lost 2, with 10 bases in between. The CDR3 runs to 15 residues.

V gene TRBV5-1 combines with J gene TRBJ2-3; weak D call: TRBD2 (5 bases). With 6 bases removed from V and 0 bases from J, the gap between germline ends came to 8 bases. This CDR3 is 13 amino acids long. Germline V gene lookup returns CDR1 SGHRS and CDR2 YFSETQ. CDR3 DNA sequence: TGCGCCAGCAACCCGGGGAGCACAGATACGCAGTATTTT. This sequence encodes CASNPGSTDTQYF.

In this sample, this clone turned up once. J is TRBJ2-7 and V is TRBV15; D possibly corresponds to TRBD2 (5 bases). The CDR3 runs 15 residues. Trimming shortened V by 1 base and J by 3 bases, and 13 bases separated the two germline ends. Germline V CDR1 and CDR2: LNHNV, YYDKDF (reference sequence). This CDR3 reads CATSRARTPLYEQYF. The CDR3 DNA is TGTGCCACCAGCAGAGCGCGGACTCCACTCTACGAGCAGTACTTC.

V gene TRBV7-2 combines with J gene TRBJ1-5; D remains unclear. CDR3 length equals 16 residues. CDR1 is SGHTA and CDR2 is FQGNSA in the germline V gene. V was trimmed by 1 base and J by 6 bases, leaving 16 bases between them. The CDR3 region is CASSLGLTPGGQPQHF. The CDR3 region has the DNA TGTGCCAGCAGCTTAGGATTGACTCCGGGCGGTCAGCCCCAGCATTTT. Full variable domain (remainder filled in from reference TRBV7-2 and TRBJ1-5): GAGVSQSPSNKVTEKGKDVELRCDPISGHTALYWYRQSLGQGLEFLIYFQGNSAPDKSGLPSDRFSAERTGGSVSTLTIQRTQQEDSAVYLCASSLGLTPGGQPQHFGDGTRLSIL.

The chain couples TRBV2 to TRBJ1-2; TRBD1 aligns across 9 bases. The length of the CDR3 is 15 residues. Looked up from germline, CDR1 is SNHLY and CDR2 is FYNNEI. Unmatched junction bases numbered 10, after V lost 3 bases and J lost 8 bases. Here the CDR3 reads CASSDGTGNVGGYTF. As DNA, the CDR3 is TGTGCCAGCAGTGACGGGACAGGGAATGTTGGCGGCTACACCTTC.